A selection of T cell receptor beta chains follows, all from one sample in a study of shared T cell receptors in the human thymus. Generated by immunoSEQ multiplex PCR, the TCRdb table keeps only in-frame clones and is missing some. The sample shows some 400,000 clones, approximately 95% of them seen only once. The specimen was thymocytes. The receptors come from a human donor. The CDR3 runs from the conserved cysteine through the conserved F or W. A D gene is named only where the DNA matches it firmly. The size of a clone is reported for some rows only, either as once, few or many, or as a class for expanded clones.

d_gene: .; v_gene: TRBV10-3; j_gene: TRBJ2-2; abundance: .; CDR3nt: TGTGCCATCAGTGAGTGGGGCCAGAACACCGGGGAGCTGTTTTTT; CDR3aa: CAISEWGQNTGELFF
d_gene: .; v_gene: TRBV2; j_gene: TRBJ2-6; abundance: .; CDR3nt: TGTGCCAGCAGTGAAGGGGGGATTGGGCGCTCTGGGGCCAACGTCCTGACTTTC; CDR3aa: CASSEGGIGRSGANVLTF
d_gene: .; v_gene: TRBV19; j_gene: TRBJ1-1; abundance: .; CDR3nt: TGTGCCAGTAGTACCCAGGACAGCGCAGCCAACCCCATTTTTACGACTGAAGCTTTCTTT; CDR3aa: CASSTQDSAANPIFTTEAFF
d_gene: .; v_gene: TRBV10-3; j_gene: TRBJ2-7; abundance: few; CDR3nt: TGTGCCATCAGTCTCTTACAGTCTCCGCAAACCTACGAGCAGTACTTC; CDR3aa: CAISLLQSPQTYEQYF
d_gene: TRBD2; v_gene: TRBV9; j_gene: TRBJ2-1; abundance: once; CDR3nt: TGTGCCAGCAGCGTAGGACTAGCGGACAATGAGCAGTTCTTC; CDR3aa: CASSVGLADNEQFF
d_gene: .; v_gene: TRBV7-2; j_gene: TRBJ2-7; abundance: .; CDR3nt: TGTGCCACAAGTAGAGCCAGCGGGTTAATAAACGAGCAGTACTTC; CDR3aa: CATSRASGLINEQYF
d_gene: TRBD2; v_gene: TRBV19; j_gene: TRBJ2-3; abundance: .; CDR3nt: TGTGCCAGTAGTATGGCTAGCGGAAACACAGATACGCAGTATTTT; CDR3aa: CASSMASGNTDTQYF
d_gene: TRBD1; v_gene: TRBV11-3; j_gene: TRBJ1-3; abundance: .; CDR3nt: TGTGCCAGCAGCTTAGATCCAAAGGGGACAGAAGACTCTGGAAACACCATATATTTT; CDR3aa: CASSLDPKGTEDSGNTIYF
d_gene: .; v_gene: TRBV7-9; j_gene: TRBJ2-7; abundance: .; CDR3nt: TGTGCCAGCAGCTCCTGGGGGGGCAACGAGCAGTACTTC; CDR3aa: CASSSWGGNEQYF
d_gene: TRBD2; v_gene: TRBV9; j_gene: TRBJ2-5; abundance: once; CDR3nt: TGTGCCAGCAGCGACCGGACTAGCGGAACGTTCCAAGAGACCCAGTACTTC; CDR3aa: CASSDRTSGTFQETQYF
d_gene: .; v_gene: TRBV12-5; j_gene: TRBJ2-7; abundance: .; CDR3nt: TGTGCTAGTGCCAGCGAGGTGGCAGGACTACTCTACGAGCAGTACTTC; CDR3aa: CASASEVAGLLYEQYF
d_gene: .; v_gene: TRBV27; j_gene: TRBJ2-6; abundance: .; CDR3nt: TGTGCCAGCTCTCCCTCCGGGGCCAACGTCCTGACTTTC; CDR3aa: CASSPSGANVLTF
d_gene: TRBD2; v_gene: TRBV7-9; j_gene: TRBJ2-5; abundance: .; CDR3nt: TGTGCCACCCAATCGCGACTAGCGGGAGTAGAGACCCAGTACTTC; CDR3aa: CATQSRLAGVETQYF
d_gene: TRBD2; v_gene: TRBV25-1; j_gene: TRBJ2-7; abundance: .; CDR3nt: TGTGCCAGCAAGACTAGCGGGAGGGGTATGGACTTC; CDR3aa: CASKTSGRGMDF
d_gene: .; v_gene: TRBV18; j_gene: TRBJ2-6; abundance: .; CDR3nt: TGTGCCAGCTTTAGCGGCTCTGGGGCCAACGTCCTGACTTTC; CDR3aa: CASFSGSGANVLTF
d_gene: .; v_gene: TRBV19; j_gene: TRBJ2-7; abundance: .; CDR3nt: TGTGCCAGTACCGATCCTAGGGACGGTCCCTACGAGCAGTACTTC; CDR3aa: CASTDPRDGPYEQYF
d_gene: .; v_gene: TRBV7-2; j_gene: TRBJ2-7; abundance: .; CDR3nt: TGTGCCAGCAGCGCCGGCCTGGTATCCGGGACTCAAGTCTCCTACGAGCAGTACTTC; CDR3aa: CASSAGLVSGTQVSYEQYF
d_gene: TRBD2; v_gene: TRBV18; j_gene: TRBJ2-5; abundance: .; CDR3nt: TGTGCCAGCTCACCACGGCTAGCGGGGCCGAATGGAGAGACCCAGTACTTC; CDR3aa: CASSPRLAGPNGETQYF
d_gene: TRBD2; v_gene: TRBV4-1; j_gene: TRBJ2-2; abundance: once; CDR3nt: TGCGCCAGCAGCCAAGTATCGCCTAGCGGGGCGAACACCGGGGAGCTGTTTTTT; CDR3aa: CASSQVSPSGANTGELFF
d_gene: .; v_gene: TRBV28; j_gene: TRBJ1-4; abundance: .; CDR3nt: TGTGCCAGCAGTTTATTCAGGGCTCCTGCAACTAATGAAAAACTGTTTTTT; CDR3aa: CASSLFRAPATNEKLFF
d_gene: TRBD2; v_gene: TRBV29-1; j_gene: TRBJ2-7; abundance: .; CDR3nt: TGCAGCGTTGAAGATAGGGACCGGGGACTATCGACTTCCTACGAGCAGTACTTC; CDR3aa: CSVEDRDRGLSTSYEQYF
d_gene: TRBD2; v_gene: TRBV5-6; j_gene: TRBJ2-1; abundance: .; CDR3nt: TGTGCCAGCAGCTTGGGGGCTAGCGGGGCCTACAATGAGCAGTTCTTC; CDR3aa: CASSLGASGAYNEQFF
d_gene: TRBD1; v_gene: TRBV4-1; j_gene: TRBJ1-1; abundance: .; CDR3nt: TGCGCCAGCAGCCAACAGGGGGACACTGAAGCTTTCTTT; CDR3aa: CASSQQGDTEAFF
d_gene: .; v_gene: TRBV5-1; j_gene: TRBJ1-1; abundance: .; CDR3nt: TGCGCCAGCAGCACACAGACATCGGGCACTGAAGCTTTCTTT; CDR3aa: CASSTQTSGTEAFF
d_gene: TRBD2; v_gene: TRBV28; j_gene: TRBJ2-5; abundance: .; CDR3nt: TGTGCCAGCAGTTCCCCGGGACTACATCGGGAGACCCAGTACTTC; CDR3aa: CASSSPGLHRETQYF
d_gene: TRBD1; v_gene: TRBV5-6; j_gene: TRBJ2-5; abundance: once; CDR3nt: TGTGCCAGCAGCTTAAGACAGGGGCAAGAGACCCAGTACTTC; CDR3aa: CASSLRQGQETQYF
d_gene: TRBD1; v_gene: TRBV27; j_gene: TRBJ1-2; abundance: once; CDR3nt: TGTGCCAGCACCGGACAGGGGTCGGGCTACACCTTC; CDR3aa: CASTGQGSGYTF